Shown below are 12 T cell receptor beta chains from a single sample sequenced in a study of early T cells in non-severe SARS-CoV-2 infection. A single record per CDR3 protein comes from TCRdb applying MiXCR to the 5' RACE reads. The table shows roughly 35,000 distinct CDR3 sequences, with 8% to 9.5% occurring only once. Sequencing input: whole blood. The receptor source for this set is an adult who was a healthcare worker with PCR-confirmed SARS-CoV-2 infection or an uninfected control (not recorded which).

This clonotype was seen repeatedly, ten times or more. This CDR3 is CSARRMGSEAFF. The CDR3 nucleotides are TGCAGCGCTCGTCGGATGGGGAGTGAAGCTTTCTTT. This chain links TRBV29-1 with TRBJ1-1, with no clear D. The germline CDR1 and CDR2 sequences are SQVTM and ANQGSEA. The V end lost 7 bases, the J end lost 7 bases, and 16 bases lay between the germline ends. The CDR3 runs 12 residues.

This rearrangement joins TRBV29-1 to TRBJ2-7; weak D call: TRBD1 (7 bases). The CDR3 sequence is 12 residues long. Germline CDR1 and CDR2: SQVTM and ANQGSEA. Trimming removed 4 bases from V and 7 bases from J, with 14 bases in between. Here the CDR3 DNA reads TGCAGCGTTGGCGGGACAGTCGTTGAGCAGTACTTC. Amino acid sequence: CSVGGTVVEQYF.

This clonotype was found a few times. The V gene is TRBV19, the J gene TRBJ2-2, with 8 nucleotides matching TRBD2. Germline CDR1 and CDR2: LNHDA and SQIVND (reference sequence). The J segment lost 4 bases and the V segment lost 5 bases, leaving 6 bases of the junction unmatched. The CDR3 has 15 residues. Written as DNA, the CDR3 is TGTGCCAGTAGTTTCGGACTAGCCGGCACCGGGGAGCTGTTTTTT. This codes for CASSFGLAGTGELFF. The full variable domain, in which reference TRBV19 and TRBJ2-2 provide the parts outside the CDR3, is DGGITQSPKYLFRKEGQNVTLSCEQNLNHDAMYWYRQDPGQGLRLIYYSQIVNDFQKGDIAEGYSVSREKKESFPLTVTSAQKNPTAFYLCASSFGLAGTGELFFGEGSRLTVL.

This clonotype was recorded at least ten times. The J gene is TRBJ1-1, the V gene TRBV7-2; D perhaps matches TRBD1 (6 bases). CDR1 SGHTA and CDR2 FQGNSA come from the germline V gene. V shed 1 base and J shed 9 bases, with 18 bases lying between them. This CDR3 contains 15 residues. The CDR3 DNA reads TGTGCCAGCAGCTTAGGAAAGGGGGGCGGCGGCAAAGCTTTCTTT. Translation: CASSLGKGGGGKAFF.

The V gene is TRBV11-2, the J gene TRBJ2-1, with TRBD1 matching 8 bases. Germline V CDR1 and CDR2: SGHAT, FQNNGV. With 7 bases clipped from V and 9 bases from J, the junction kept 5 bases outside the gene matches. The CDR3 has 12 residues. The CDR3 region is CASTQGGTEQFF. CDR3 nucleotides: TGTGCCAGCACACAGGGGGGAACTGAGCAGTTCTTC.

A note on this clonotype: A much larger clone is a single base away; this may be a read error. The chain joins TRBV6-5 to TRBJ2-7, with 8 bases aligning to TRBD2. There are 15 residues in the CDR3. The germline gives CDR1 MNHEY, CDR2 SVGAGI. CDR3 sequence reads: CASSYSRGVGYGQYF. CDR3 bases: TGTGCCAGCAGTTACTCGCGGGGGGTCGGGTACGGGCAGTACTTC.

This clonotype was detected many times. The junction departs from the called germline gene at one end, perhaps through a read error. The J gene is TRBJ2-3, the V gene TRBV7-7; 7 bases align to TRBD1. From germline, CDR1 is SSHAT and CDR2 FNYEAQ (reference sequence). The CDR3 loop spans 15 amino acids. CDR3: CASSLDRSRTDTQYF. The CDR3 nucleotides are TGTGCTAGCAGCTTGGACAGGAGCCGCACAGATACGCAGTATTTT.

This clonotype was picked up a small number of times. This chain joins TRBV29-1 and TRBJ2-6; 10 bases fit TRBD1. The CDR3 is made up of 17 amino acids. Per germline, CDR1 SQVTM and CDR2 ANQGSEA. With 3 bases clipped from V and 0 bases from J, the junction kept 5 bases outside the gene matches. CDR3 protein: CSVDRGQGSSGANVLTF. The DNA for the CDR3 is TGCAGCGTTGACCGGGGACAGGGGAGCTCTGGGGCCAACGTCCTGACTTTC. The whole variable domain, remainder taken from reference TRBV29-1 and TRBJ2-6, is SAVISQKPSRDICQRGTSLTIQCQVDSQVTMMFWYRQQPGQSLTLIATANQGSEATYESGFVIDKFPISRPNLTFSTLTVSNMSPEDSSIYLCSVDRGQGSSGANVLTFGAGSRLTVL.

The V gene is TRBV5-1, the J gene TRBJ2-5; TRBD2 is a possible D gene (6 bases). CDR3 length: 16 residues. Germline-derived CDR1 and CDR2 are SGHRS and YFSETQ. The V end was cut by 2 bases, the J end by 1 base, with 15 bases between. CDR3 region: CASSFRRELLQETQYF. CDR3 bases: TGCGCCAGCAGCTTCCGACGGGAGTTACTCCAAGAGACCCAGTACTTC.

In its sample, this clonotype was seen many times. The V gene is TRBV20-1, the J gene TRBJ2-7, with 11 bases that match TRBD2. V shed 0 bases and J 0 bases; nucleotides not matched to a gene: 16. Per germline, CDR1 DFQATT and CDR2 SNEGSKA (reference sequence). The CDR3 sequence is 20 residues long. The CDR3 DNA is TGCAGTGCTAGAGACGATACGAGACTAGCGGGGTCATCCTCCTCCTACGAGCAGTACTTC. It codes for CSARDDTRLAGSSSSYEQYF.

Ten or more counts support this clonotype. This chain uses TRBV20-1 with TRBJ2-3, with D maybe TRBD1 (5 bases). V was trimmed by 5 bases and J by 5 bases, leaving 20 bases between them. Germline V gene data show CDR1 as DFQATT and CDR2 as SNEGSKA (reference sequence). This CDR3 is built from 15 residues. The chain's CDR3 is CSAGRAGFNRDTQYF. The CDR3 DNA follows: TGCAGTGCTGGTCGAGCAGGGTTTAATAGAGATACGCAGTATTTT.

This clonotype was counted only a few times. The J gene is TRBJ2-7, the V gene TRBV3-1; TRBD2 might be the D (5 bases). Per germline, CDR1 LGHDT and CDR2 YNNKEL (reference sequence). Trimming took 0 bases from V and 7 from J, leaving 16 bases between them. The CDR3 length is 15 residues. The CDR3 loop reads CASSQERESAREQYF. DNA for the CDR3: TGTGCCAGCAGCCAAGAGAGGGAGAGCGCAAGGGAGCAGTACTTC.